A selection of T cell receptor beta chains follows, all from one sample in a study of T cell changes during pregnancy in multiple sclerosis. The assay was immunoSEQ multiplex PCR, and TCRdb's table has in-frame clones only and misses some. The table shows 40,000 to 55,000 clones, with around 89% occurring only once. The specimen was CD8+ T cells from peripheral blood mononuclear cells, collected in the second trimester of pregnancy. The receptor source for this set is a female donor with multiple sclerosis, enrolled in a pregnancy study. Each CDR3 is given with its conserved first and last residue. D genes are given only for firm matches. The size entry is marked missing in some rows and otherwise reads once, few, many or a size class.

J gene | D gene | V gene | clone size | CDR3 protein | CDR3 DNA
TRBJ2-5 | TRBD1 | TRBV29-1 | . | CSVPGQAHETQYF | TGCAGCGTGCCGGGACAGGCCCATGAGACCCAGTACTTC
TRBJ2-3 | TRBD2 | TRBV5-1 | . | CASSPLAGERTDTQYF | TGCGCCAGCAGCCCCCTAGCGGGGGAGCGCACAGATACGCAGTATTTT
TRBJ2-5 | . | TRBV7-3 | once | CASSGGRGIQETQYF | TGTGCCAGCAGTGGAGGAAGAGGGATCCAAGAGACCCAGTACTTC
TRBJ1-4 | TRBD1 | TRBV29-1 | . | CSVGQGDSGKLFF | TGCAGCGTCGGACAGGGCGATTCGGGAAAACTGTTTTTT
TRBJ1-2 | TRBD1 | TRBV5-5 | . | CASSHLIRGAGDYGYTF | TGTGCCAGCAGCCACCTAATCAGGGGGGCAGGCGACTATGGCTACACCTTC
TRBJ2-7 | TRBD2 | TRBV28 | once | CASMGGGGADEQYF | TGTGCCAGCATGGGCGGCGGGGGGGCGGACGAGCAGTACTTC
TRBJ2-1 | TRBD2 | TRBV7-2 | . | CASRVSGGEGEQFF | TGTGCCAGCAGGGTTAGCGGGGGTGAGGGTGAGCAGTTCTTC
TRBJ2-1 | TRBD1 | TRBV19 | . | CASTQGQVFDNEQFF | TGTGCCAGTACCCAGGGACAGGTCTTTGACAATGAGCAGTTCTTC
TRBJ2-5 | TRBD2 | TRBV5-1 | . | CASSGLGLAGGFETQYF | TGCGCCAGCAGCGGATTGGGACTAGCGGGGGGGTTCGAGACCCAGTACTTC
TRBJ2-5 | . | TRBV7-2 | . | CASSLGTEETQYF | TGTGCCAGCAGCTTAGGGACAGAAGAGACCCAGTACTTC
TRBJ1-1 | TRBD1 | TRBV9 | . | CASSVGQGSEAFF | TGTGCCAGCAGCGTCGGACAGGGCAGTGAAGCTTTCTTT
TRBJ2-1 | TRBD2 | TRBV19 | once | CASTIAGSYNEQFF | TGTGCCAGCACCATAGCGGGCTCCTACAATGAGCAGTTCTTC
TRBJ1-1 | TRBD1 | TRBV27 | . | CASSTGGPEAFF | TGTGCCAGCAGTACAGGGGGCCCTGAAGCTTTCTTT
TRBJ1-5 | . | TRBV27 | . | CASSSGPELVDQPQHF | TGTGCCAGCAGTTCCGGTCCAGAACTAGTAGATCAGCCCCAGCATTTT
TRBJ2-4 | . | TRBV5-1 | few | CASSLVDNQNIQYF | TGCGCCAGCAGCTTGGTAGACAACCAAAACATTCAGTACTTC
TRBJ1-1 | . | TRBV2 | . | CAIGGTEAFF | TGTGCCATCGGGGGGACTGAAGCTTTCTTT
TRBJ1-1 | TRBD1 | TRBV6-1 | . | CASSEVDGTGVMNTEAFF | TGTGCCAGCAGTGAAGTGGATGGGACAGGGGTCATGAACACTGAAGCTTTCTTT
TRBJ2-7 | TRBD1 | TRBV11-2 | . | CASSLRTGGFNEQYF | TGTGCCAGCAGCTTAAGGACAGGGGGTTTCAACGAGCAGTACTTC
TRBJ2-7 | TRBD2 | TRBV5-1 | . | CASSSPAGGFPYEQYF | TGCGCCAGCAGCTCTCCAGCGGGGGGATTTCCCTACGAGCAGTACTTC
TRBJ1-6 | TRBD1 | TRBV15 | once | CATSLRTGEGNSPLHF | TGTGCCACCAGCCTACGGACAGGAGAAGGCAATTCACCCCTCCACTTT